What follows describes a single T cell receptor (beta chain). Its antigen is unknown. The CDR3 extends over 17 amino acids. V trimming: 3 bases; J trimming: 0 bases; junction bases outside the gene matches: 3. CDR1 is SNHLY, CDR2 FYNNEI, per germline. These data belong to a study of cytomegalovirus exposure and HLA in healthy donors. Points from the study as a whole: Previously analyzed data showed that most TCR beta V segments were productive at a frequency of about 87% or about 30%. Further analysis was carried out later, and it showed several of the most significant clusters appearing linked to common viral pathogens. For most TCR sequences rarity was the rule, although some public TCRs occurred in many donors.

Use of 60 Vbeta and 13 Jbeta primers characterized the PCR. TCRdb keeps only in-frame clones here, not all; method: immunoSEQ multiplex PCR. The sample data list under 60,000 clones. Those who donated were healthy bone marrow donors. This rearrangement joins TRBV2 to TRBJ2-5; 14 nucleotides agree with TRBD2. The sequence came from a woman aged 25 to 39 in good health and CMV-seropositive. The sequencing sample was made of PBMCs. The CDR3 region is CASSDGLAGGYQETQYF. The CDR3 bases are TGTGCCAGCAGTGATGGACTAGCGGGAGGTTACCAAGAGACCCAGTACTTC.